What follows is one T cell receptor beta chain and its context. The V gene lost 2 bases and the J gene lost 5 bases, with 6 bases spanning the gap. This CDR3 is built from 11 residues. Germline CDR1 reads DFQATT; CDR2 reads SNEGSKA (reference sequence). Sequenced by immunoSEQ multiplex PCR; TCRdb stores in-frame clones only, minus some. Found here are around 120,000 clones, roughly nine tenths of them singletons; the top ten hold less than 1.5%. The data belong to a study of control samples from healthy donors and cancer patients. The sequence came from a woman in her fifties or sixties with colorectal cancer. Sample: PBMCs. The rearrangement joins TRBV20-1 to TRBJ2-5, with D uncertain. CDR3 residues: CSARLLETQYF. CDR3 in DNA: TGCAGTGCTAGATTGCTGGAGACCCAGTACTTC.